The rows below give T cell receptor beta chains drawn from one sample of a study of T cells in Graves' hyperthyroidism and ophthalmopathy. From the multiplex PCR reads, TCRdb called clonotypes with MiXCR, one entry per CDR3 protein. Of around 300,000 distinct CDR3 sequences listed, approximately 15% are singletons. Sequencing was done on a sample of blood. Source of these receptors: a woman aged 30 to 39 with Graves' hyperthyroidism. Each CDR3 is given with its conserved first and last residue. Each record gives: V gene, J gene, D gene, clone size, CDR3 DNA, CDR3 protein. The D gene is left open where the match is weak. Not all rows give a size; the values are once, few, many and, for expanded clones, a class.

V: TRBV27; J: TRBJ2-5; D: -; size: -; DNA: TGTGCCAGCAAGGCCGCAGAGACCCAGTACTTC; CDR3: CASKAAETQYF
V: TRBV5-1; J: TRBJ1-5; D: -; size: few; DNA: TGCGCCAGCAGCTTGGACAGGGAAGTTGGCAATCAGCCCCAGCATTTT; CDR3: CASSLDREVGNQPQHF
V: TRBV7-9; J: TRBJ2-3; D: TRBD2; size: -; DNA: TGTGCCAGCAGCCCCCGGGAGGGCACAGATACGCAGTATTTT; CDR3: CASSPREGTDTQYF
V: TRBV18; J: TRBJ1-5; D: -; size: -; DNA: TGTGCCAGCTCACCACGACCAGTTCGGGATCAGCCCCAGCATTTT; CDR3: CASSPRPVRDQPQHF
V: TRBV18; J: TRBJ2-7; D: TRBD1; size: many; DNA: TGTGCCAGCTCGGTGACGGACAGGGTGATAGACAACGAGCAGTACTTC; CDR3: CASSVTDRVIDNEQYF
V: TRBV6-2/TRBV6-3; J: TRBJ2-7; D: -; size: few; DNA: TGTGCCAGCAGTTACCTAGGAGAACCCTACGAGCAGTACTTC; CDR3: CASSYLGEPYEQYF
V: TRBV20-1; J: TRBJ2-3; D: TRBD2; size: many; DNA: TGCAGTGCTCCCCAGAGGTTCGGGGGGGCATCAGATACGCAGTATTTT; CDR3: CSAPQRFGGASDTQYF
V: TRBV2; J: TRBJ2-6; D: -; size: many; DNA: TGTGCCAGCATGAGGCAGTGGGACGGGGCCAACGTCCTGACTTTC; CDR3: CASMRQWDGANVLTF
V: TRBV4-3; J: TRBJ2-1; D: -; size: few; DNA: TGCGCCAGCAGCCAAGTGGGAGTATACAATGAGCAGTTCTTC; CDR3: CASSQVGVYNEQFF
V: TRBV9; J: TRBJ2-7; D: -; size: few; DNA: TGTGCCAGCAGCGGGGACCCCTACGAGCAGTACTTC; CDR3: CASSGDPYEQYF
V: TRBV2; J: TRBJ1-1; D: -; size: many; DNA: TGTGCCAGCAGGGCAGTTGAAGCTTTCTTT; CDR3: CASRAVEAFF
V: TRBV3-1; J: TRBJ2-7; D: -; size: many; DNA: TGTGCCAGCAGTCAGTCCTACGAGCAGTACTTC; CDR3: CASSQSYEQYF
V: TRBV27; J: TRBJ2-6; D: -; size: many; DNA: TGTGCCAGCAGTCCGCTCCAGAGCTCTGGGGCCAACGTCCTGACTTTC; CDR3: CASSPLQSSGANVLTF
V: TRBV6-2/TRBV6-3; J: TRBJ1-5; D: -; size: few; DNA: TGTGCCAGCAGTTACTCGAGGGGGGGGGCAGTAGATCAGCCCCAGCATTTT; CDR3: CASSYSRGGAVDQPQHF
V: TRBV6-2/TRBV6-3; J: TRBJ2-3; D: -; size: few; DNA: TGTGCCAGCAGTAAGCGGGCCTTCACAGATACGCAGTATTTT; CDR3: CASSKRAFTDTQYF
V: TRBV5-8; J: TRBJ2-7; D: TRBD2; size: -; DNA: TGTGCCAGCTCCAGAGGTAGGCTAGCGGGGTACGAGCAGTACTTC; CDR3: CASSRGRLAGYEQYF
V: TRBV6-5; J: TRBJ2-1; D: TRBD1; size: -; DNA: TGTGCCAGCAGTTACCCCATGGGGACAGGGAGAGGGCATGAGCAGTTCTTC; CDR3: CASSYPMGTGRGHEQFF
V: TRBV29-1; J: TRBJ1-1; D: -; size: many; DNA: TGCAGCGTTCAGGGGAGGGGGGCGTCTAGCGTGACTTTCTTT; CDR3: CSVQGRGASSVTFF
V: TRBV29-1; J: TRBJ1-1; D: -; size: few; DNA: TGCAGCGCCCGTGTCACCGGTGACACTGAAGCTTTCTTT; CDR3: CSARVTGDTEAFF
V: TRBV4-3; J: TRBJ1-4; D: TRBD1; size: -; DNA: TGCGCCAGCAGCCCGACCGGGACAGGGATGGAAAAACTGTTTTTT; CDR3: CASSPTGTGMEKLFF
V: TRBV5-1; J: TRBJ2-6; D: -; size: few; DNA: TGCGCCAGCAGCTTGGAGACAGCCTCTCGGGCCAACGTCCTGACTTTC; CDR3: CASSLETASRANVLTF
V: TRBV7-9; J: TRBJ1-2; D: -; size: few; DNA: TGTGCCAGCAGCTTGCATAACCAGGGTCTCGACTATGGCTACACCTTC; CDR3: CASSLHNQGLDYGYTF
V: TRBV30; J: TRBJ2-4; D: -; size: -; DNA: TGTGCCTGGAGTGTATTTACGGGAAACGACATTCAGTACTTC; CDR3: CAWSVFTGNDIQYF
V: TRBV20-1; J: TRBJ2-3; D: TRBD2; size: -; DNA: TGCAGTGCTAGGCTGGGGACTAGCGGCACCGGGGAAGATACGCAGTATTTT; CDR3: CSARLGTSGTGEDTQYF
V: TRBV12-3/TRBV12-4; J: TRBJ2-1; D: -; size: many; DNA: TGTGCCAGCAGTTTAAAAATTTTCAATGAGCAGTTCTTC; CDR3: CASSLKIFNEQFF
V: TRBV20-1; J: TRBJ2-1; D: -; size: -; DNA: TGCAGTGCTCAAGGGAACCTGGGACGACGGATTTATCCAGCCTACAATGAGCAGTTCTTC; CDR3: CSAQGNLGRRIYPAYNEQFF
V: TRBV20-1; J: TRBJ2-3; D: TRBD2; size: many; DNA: TGCAGTGCTAGTAAAGGCCAAACTAGCGGGAGTCGCGATACGCAGTATTTT; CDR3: CSASKGQTSGSRDTQYF
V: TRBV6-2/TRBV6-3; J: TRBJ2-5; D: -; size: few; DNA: TGTGCCAGCAGACCCACGGGGGTTGAGACCCAGTACTTC; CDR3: CASRPTGVETQYF
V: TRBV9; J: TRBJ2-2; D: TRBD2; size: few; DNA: TGTGCCAGCAGCGTAGGACTAGCGGGAGCCACCGGGGAGCTGTTTTTT; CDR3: CASSVGLAGATGELFF
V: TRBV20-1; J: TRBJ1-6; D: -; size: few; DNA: TGCAGTGCTAGTTCACAGGGTTATAATTCACCCCTCCACTTT; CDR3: CSASSQGYNSPLHF
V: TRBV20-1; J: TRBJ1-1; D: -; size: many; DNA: TGCAGTGCCCAGGGAGGTGTAGGGGGACGTGTGGACACTGAAGCTTTCTTT; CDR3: CSAQGGVGGRVDTEAFF
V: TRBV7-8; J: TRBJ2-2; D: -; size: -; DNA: TGTGCCACCAAAGGGGTGGGAAACACCGGGGAGCTGTTTTTT; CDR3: CATKGVGNTGELFF
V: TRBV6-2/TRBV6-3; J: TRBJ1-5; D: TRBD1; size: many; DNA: TGTGCCAGCACGACAGGGAGCCTATATCAGCCCCAGCATTTT; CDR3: CASTTGSLYQPQHF
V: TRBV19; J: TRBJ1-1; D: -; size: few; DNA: TGTGCCAGTAGTTCGTCTACCATGAACACTGAAGCTTTCTTT; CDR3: CASSSSTMNTEAFF
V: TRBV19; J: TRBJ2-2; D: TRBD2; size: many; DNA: TGTGCCAGTAGCAGCTCCGGACTAGCGGGATACACCGGGGAGCTGTTTTTT; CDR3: CASSSSGLAGYTGELFF
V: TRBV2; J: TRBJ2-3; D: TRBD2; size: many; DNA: TGTGCCAGCAGTGAAAACCGCAGCGGGGGGGGCACAGATACGCAGTATTTT; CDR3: CASSENRSGGGTDTQYF
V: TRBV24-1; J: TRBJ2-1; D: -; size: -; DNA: TGTGCCACCAGTGATAGCGAGCGCGGGACCTACAACAATGAGCAGTTCTTC; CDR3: CATSDSERGTYNNEQFF
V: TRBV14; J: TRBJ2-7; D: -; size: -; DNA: TGTGCCACCTCGAGGGGGGTCGGAGACTACGAGCAGTACTTC; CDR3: CATSRGVGDYEQYF
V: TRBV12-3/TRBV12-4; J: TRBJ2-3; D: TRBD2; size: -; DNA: TGTGCCAGCAGGAAGCGGGGGGGGGCAGATACGCAGTATTTT; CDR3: CASRKRGGADTQYF
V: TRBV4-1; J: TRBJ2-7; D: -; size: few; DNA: TGCGCCAGCAGCCCAGACGGGGATTACGAGCAGTACTTC; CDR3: CASSPDGDYEQYF
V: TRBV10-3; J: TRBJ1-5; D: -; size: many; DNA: TGTGCCATCAGTGATGGTGCCCAGCCCCAGCATTTT; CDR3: CAISDGAQPQHF
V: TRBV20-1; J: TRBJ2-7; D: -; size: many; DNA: TGCAGTGCTAGCCCCCAAAACACAAGAGAGCAGTACTTC; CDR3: CSASPQNTREQYF
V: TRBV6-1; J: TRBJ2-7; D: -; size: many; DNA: TGTGCCAGCAGTCAATCTAGACAGCATCCTTTAAACGAGCAGTACTTC; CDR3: CASSQSRQHPLNEQYF
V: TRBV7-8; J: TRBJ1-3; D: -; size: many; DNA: TGTGCCAGCAGCTTAGTGCGGGACACCATCTCTGGAAACACCATATATTTT; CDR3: CASSLVRDTISGNTIYF
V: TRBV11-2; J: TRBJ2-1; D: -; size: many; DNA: TGTGCCAGCAGCCCAGAACGGGGGGCCAATGAGCAGTTCTTC; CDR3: CASSPERGANEQFF
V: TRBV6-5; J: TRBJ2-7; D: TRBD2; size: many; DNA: TGTGCCAGCAGTTACTTAAACGGACTAGCGGGAGACGAGCAGTACTTC; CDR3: CASSYLNGLAGDEQYF
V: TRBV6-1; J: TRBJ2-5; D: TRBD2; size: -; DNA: TGTGCCAGCAGTTCCCGGGGAGGGCGAGAGACCCAGTACTTC; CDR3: CASSSRGGRETQYF
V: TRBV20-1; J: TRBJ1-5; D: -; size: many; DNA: TGCAGTGCTCAGGGTGGGGAGTGGGGTCAGCCCCAGCATTTT; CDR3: CSAQGGEWGQPQHF
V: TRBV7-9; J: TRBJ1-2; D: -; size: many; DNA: TGTGCCAGCAGCTCCACTAACTATGGCTACACCTTC; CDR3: CASSSTNYGYTF
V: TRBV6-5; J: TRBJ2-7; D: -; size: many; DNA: TGTGCCAGCAGTTACAAGGGCTACGAGCAGTACTTC; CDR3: CASSYKGYEQYF
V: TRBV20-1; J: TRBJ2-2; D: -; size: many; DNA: TGCAGTGCTAGAACCGCCCAGCGAGGGAGCACCGGGGAGCTGTTTTTT; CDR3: CSARTAQRGSTGELFF
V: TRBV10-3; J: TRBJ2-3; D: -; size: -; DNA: TGTGCCATCAGTGAATCCGGCAACGCTGGAGATACGCAGTATTTT; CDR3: CAISESGNAGDTQYF
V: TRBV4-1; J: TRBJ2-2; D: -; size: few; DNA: TGCGCCAGCAGCCCCAACCCAGGGGGACTCACCGGGGAGCTGTTTTTT; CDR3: CASSPNPGGLTGELFF